This is a list of T cell receptor beta chains from one sample in a study of T-cell memory formation after mild COVID-19. Each CDR3 protein gets one entry after TCRdb re-called the 5' RACE reads with MiXCR. Among fewer than 250,000 distinct CDR3 sequences listed, approximately 15% were seen once. Source material: PBMCs or a T cell subset sorted from them (not recorded which). These receptors originate from an adult woman who had mild COVID-19 (a few samples of this study predate the infection). Cell type and time point are not known. Each CDR3 is given with its conserved first and last residue. D genes are given only for firm matches. Some rows mark clone size as missing; the rest say once, few, many or name a class of expanded clone.

CDR3nt: TGTGCCAGCAGCTTGGGAGGGTCGACGGAGACCCAGTACTTC; CDR3aa: CASSLGGSTETQYF; j_gene: TRBJ2-5; v_gene: TRBV5-4; d_gene: -; abundance: -
CDR3nt: TGTGCCAGCAGCTCCTCCACAGGGAAAGAGACCCAGTACTTC; CDR3aa: CASSSSTGKETQYF; j_gene: TRBJ2-5; v_gene: TRBV11-3; d_gene: -; abundance: few
CDR3nt: TGTGCCAGCAGCGCCGACACGTACAATGAGCAGTTCTTC; CDR3aa: CASSADTYNEQFF; j_gene: TRBJ2-1; v_gene: TRBV7-2; d_gene: -; abundance: many
CDR3nt: TGTGCCAGCAGCCAAGATCGGTCGGAGACCCAGTACTTC; CDR3aa: CASSQDRSETQYF; j_gene: TRBJ2-5; v_gene: TRBV4-2; d_gene: -; abundance: few
CDR3nt: TGTGCCAGCAGCTTAGCGCCTCAACACTACGAGCAGTACTTC; CDR3aa: CASSLAPQHYEQYF; j_gene: TRBJ2-7; v_gene: TRBV7-9; d_gene: -; abundance: -
CDR3nt: TGTGCCAGCAGCAAGACAGACTCTGGAAACACCATATATTTT; CDR3aa: CASSKTDSGNTIYF; j_gene: TRBJ1-3; v_gene: TRBV7-9; d_gene: -; abundance: -
CDR3nt: TGCGCCAGCAGCCAAGATCCTCAAGGGGACACTGAAGCTTTCTTT; CDR3aa: CASSQDPQGDTEAFF; j_gene: TRBJ1-1; v_gene: TRBV4-3; d_gene: -; abundance: -
CDR3nt: TGCAGTGCCGCAACAGGGAGCTATCAGCCCCAGCATTTT; CDR3aa: CSAATGSYQPQHF; j_gene: TRBJ1-5; v_gene: TRBV20-1; d_gene: -; abundance: few
CDR3nt: TGCGCCAGCAGCTTGGCCCCAGAGGCACCCCTCCACTTT; CDR3aa: CASSLAPEAPLHF; j_gene: TRBJ1-6; v_gene: TRBV5-1; d_gene: -; abundance: -
CDR3nt: TGTGCCAGCTCGCCTCTAGCGGGAGATGCAGATACGCAGTATTTT; CDR3aa: CASSPLAGDADTQYF; j_gene: TRBJ2-3; v_gene: TRBV18; d_gene: TRBD2; abundance: -
CDR3nt: TGTGCCAGCAGTCCTGACAGGCGGGGGAATCAGCCCCAGCATTTT; CDR3aa: CASSPDRRGNQPQHF; j_gene: TRBJ1-5; v_gene: TRBV6-5; d_gene: -; abundance: few
CDR3nt: TGTGCCAGCAGCGCAACGGGGGGATCCTACGAGCAGTACTTC; CDR3aa: CASSATGGSYEQYF; j_gene: TRBJ2-7; v_gene: TRBV7-9; d_gene: TRBD2; abundance: -
CDR3nt: TGTGCCAGCAGAAACTCCCGATTCGGGGGTGAAGATAACTATGGCTACACCTTC; CDR3aa: CASRNSRFGGEDNYGYTF; j_gene: TRBJ1-2; v_gene: TRBV11-3; d_gene: -; abundance: -
CDR3nt: TGTGCCAGCAGCTTAGTCGGACAGGGGTCCAATGAGCAGTTCTTC; CDR3aa: CASSLVGQGSNEQFF; j_gene: TRBJ2-1; v_gene: TRBV7-2; d_gene: TRBD1; abundance: many
CDR3nt: TGCAGTGCTTGCCCGGGACAGAATCAGCCCCAGCATTTT; CDR3aa: CSACPGQNQPQHF; j_gene: TRBJ1-5; v_gene: TRBV20-1; d_gene: TRBD1; abundance: -
CDR3nt: TGTGCCAGCAGCCAAGGGTTGACCTACGAGCAGTACTTC; CDR3aa: CASSQGLTYEQYF; j_gene: TRBJ2-7; v_gene: TRBV14; d_gene: -; abundance: few
CDR3nt: TGTGCCAGCAGAGGAGGCTATGTTAACTATGGCTACACCTTC; CDR3aa: CASRGGYVNYGYTF; j_gene: TRBJ1-2; v_gene: TRBV2; d_gene: -; abundance: few
CDR3nt: TGCAGTGCTAGGGACGGGTTAGAGCAGTTCTTC; CDR3aa: CSARDGLEQFF; j_gene: TRBJ2-1; v_gene: TRBV20-1; d_gene: -; abundance: few
CDR3nt: TGCGCCAGCAGGACAGGGATCCACGAGCAGTACTTC; CDR3aa: CASRTGIHEQYF; j_gene: TRBJ2-7; v_gene: TRBV10-2; d_gene: TRBD1; abundance: -
CDR3nt: TGCGCCAGCAGTCTAACCGGGGGTAGGGAGACCCAGTACTTC; CDR3aa: CASSLTGGRETQYF; j_gene: TRBJ2-5; v_gene: TRBV5-1; d_gene: -; abundance: many
CDR3nt: TGCGCCAGCAGCTCTGGACAGGAAAACACCGGGGAGCTGTTTTTT; CDR3aa: CASSSGQENTGELFF; j_gene: TRBJ2-2; v_gene: TRBV5-1; d_gene: TRBD1; abundance: -
CDR3nt: TGCGCCAGCAGCCAAGATGTGGGAAGGGGGACCGGGGAGCTGTTTTTT; CDR3aa: CASSQDVGRGTGELFF; j_gene: TRBJ2-2; v_gene: TRBV4-1; d_gene: -; abundance: few
CDR3nt: TGTGCCAGCAGTTACTCGACAGGGGGCACTGAAGCTTTCTTT; CDR3aa: CASSYSTGGTEAFF; j_gene: TRBJ1-1; v_gene: TRBV6-6; d_gene: TRBD1; abundance: -